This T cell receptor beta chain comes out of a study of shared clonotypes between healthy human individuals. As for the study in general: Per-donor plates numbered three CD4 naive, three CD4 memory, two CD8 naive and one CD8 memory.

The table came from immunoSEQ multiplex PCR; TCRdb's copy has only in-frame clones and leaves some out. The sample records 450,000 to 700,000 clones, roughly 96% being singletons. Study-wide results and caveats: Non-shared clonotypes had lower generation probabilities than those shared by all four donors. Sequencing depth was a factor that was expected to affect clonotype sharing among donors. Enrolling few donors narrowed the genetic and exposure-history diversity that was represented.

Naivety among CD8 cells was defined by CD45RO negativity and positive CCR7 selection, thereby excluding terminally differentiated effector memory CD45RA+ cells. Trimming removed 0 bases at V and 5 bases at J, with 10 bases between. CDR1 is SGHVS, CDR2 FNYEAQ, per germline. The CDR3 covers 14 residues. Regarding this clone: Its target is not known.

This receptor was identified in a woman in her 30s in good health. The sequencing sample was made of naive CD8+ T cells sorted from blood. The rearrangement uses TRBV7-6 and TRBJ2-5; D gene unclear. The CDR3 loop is CASSLAAVLETQYF. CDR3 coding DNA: TGTGCCAGCAGCTTAGCGGCTGTGTTGGAGACCCAGTACTTC.